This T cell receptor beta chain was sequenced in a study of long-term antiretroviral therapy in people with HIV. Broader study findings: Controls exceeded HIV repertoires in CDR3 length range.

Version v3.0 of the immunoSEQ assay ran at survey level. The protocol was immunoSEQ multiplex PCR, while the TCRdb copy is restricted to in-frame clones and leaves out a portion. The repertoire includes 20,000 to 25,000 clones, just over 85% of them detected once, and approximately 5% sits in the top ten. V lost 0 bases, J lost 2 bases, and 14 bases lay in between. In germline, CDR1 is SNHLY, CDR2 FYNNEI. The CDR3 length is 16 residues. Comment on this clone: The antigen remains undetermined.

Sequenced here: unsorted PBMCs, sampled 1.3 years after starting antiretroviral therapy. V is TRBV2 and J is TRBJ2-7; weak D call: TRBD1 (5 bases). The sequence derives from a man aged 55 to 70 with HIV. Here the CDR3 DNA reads TGTGCCAGCAGTGAAGCGCTAGGGGCCAGAACCTACGAGCAGTACTTC. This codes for CASSEALGARTYEQYF. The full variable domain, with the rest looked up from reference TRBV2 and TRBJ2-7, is EPEVTQTPSHQVTQMGQEVILRCVPISNHLYFYWYRQILGQKVEFLVSFYNNEISEKSEIFDDQFSVERPDGSNFTLKIRSTKLEDSAMYFCASSEALGARTYEQYFGPGTRLTVT.